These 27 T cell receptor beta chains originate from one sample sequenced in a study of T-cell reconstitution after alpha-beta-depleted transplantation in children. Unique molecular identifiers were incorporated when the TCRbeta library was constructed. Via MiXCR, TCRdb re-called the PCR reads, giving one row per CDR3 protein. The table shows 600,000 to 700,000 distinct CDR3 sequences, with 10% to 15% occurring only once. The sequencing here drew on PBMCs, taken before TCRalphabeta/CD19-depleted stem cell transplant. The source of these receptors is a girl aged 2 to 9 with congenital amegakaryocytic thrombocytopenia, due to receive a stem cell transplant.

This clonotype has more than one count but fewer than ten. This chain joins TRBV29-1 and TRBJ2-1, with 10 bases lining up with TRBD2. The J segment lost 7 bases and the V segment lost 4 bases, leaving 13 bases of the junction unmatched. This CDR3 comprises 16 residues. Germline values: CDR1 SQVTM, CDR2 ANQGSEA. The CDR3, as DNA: TGCAGCGTTGCGGGACTAGCGCGGGAGATAGAGAATGAGCAGTTCTTC. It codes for CSVAGLAREIENEQFF.

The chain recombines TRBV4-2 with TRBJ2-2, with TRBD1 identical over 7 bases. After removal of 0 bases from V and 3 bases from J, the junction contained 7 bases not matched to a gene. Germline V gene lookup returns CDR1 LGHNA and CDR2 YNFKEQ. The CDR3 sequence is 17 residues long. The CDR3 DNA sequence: TGTGCCAGCAGCCAAGATCGGATGACAGGGTACACCGGGGAGCTGTTTTTT. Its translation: CASSQDRMTGYTGELFF.

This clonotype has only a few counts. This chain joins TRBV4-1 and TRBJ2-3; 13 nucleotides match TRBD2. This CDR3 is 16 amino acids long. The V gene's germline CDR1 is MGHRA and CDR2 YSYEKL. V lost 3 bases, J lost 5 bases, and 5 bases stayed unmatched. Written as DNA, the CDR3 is TGCGCCAGCAGCCAGAGGACTAGCGGGAGAGGAGATACGCAGTATTTT. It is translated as CASSQRTSGRGDTQYF.

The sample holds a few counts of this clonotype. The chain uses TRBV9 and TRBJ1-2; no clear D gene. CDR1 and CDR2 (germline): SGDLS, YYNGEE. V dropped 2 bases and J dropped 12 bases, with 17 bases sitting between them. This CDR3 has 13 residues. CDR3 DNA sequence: TGTGCCAGCAGCGTTGGACCTCAGCTGGGCGACACCTTC. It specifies CASSVGPQLGDTF.

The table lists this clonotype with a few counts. The CDR3 here is CSVGQGAGGQQETQYF. CDR3 coding DNA: TGCAGCGTTGGACAGGGAGCAGGGGGCCAGCAAGAGACCCAGTACTTC. This chain connects TRBV29-1 to TRBJ2-5, with 8 bases lining up with TRBD1. The CDR3 has 16 residues. The ends lost 4 bases at V and 2 bases at J; junction bases unmatched: 12. The germline V gene has CDR1 SQVTM and CDR2 ANQGSEA.

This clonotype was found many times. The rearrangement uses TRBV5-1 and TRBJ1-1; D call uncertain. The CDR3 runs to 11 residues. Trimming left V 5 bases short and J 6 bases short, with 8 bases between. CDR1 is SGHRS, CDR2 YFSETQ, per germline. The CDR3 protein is CASSREAEAFF. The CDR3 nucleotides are TGCGCCAGCAGTCGGGAGGCTGAAGCTTTCTTT.

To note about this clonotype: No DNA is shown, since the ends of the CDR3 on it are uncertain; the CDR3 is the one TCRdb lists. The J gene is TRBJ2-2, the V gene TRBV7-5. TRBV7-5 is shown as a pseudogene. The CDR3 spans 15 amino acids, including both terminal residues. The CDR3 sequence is CISVSEAKGPGELFF.

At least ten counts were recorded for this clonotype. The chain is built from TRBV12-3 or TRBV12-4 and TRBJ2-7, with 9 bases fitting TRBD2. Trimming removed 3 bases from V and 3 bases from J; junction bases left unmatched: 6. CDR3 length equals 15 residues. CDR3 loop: CASSFVTSGFYEQYF. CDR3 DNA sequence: TGTGCCAGCAGTTTTGTGACTAGCGGATTCTACGAGCAGTACTTC.

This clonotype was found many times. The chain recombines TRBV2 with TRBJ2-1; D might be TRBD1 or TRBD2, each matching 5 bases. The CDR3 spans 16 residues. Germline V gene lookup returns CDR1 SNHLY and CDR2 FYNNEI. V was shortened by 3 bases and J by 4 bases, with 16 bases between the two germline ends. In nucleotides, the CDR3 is TGTGCCAGCAGTGATTGGGGGAACAGTCAGTACAATGAGCAGTTCTTC. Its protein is CASSDWGNSQYNEQFF.

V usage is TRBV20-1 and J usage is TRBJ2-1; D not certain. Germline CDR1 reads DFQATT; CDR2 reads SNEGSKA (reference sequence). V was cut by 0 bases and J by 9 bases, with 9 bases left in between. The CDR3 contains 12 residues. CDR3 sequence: CSARDRGVEQFF. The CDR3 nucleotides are TGCAGTGCTAGAGATCGCGGTGTTGAGCAGTTCTTC.

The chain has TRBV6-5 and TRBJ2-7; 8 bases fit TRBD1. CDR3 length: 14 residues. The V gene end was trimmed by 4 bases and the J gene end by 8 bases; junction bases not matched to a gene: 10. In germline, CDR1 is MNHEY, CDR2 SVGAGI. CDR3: CASSSWTGTAKQYF. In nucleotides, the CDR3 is TGTGCCAGCAGTTCTTGGACAGGGACAGCTAAGCAGTACTTC.

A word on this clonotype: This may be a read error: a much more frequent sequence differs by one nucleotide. The CDR3 nucleotides are TGTGCCAGCAGTTCTATCACAGATACGCCGTATTTT. It codes for CASSSITDTPYF. V usage is TRBV12-3 or TRBV12-4 and J usage is TRBJ2-3; D is unclear. The CDR3 runs 12 residues.

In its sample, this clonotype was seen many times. The DNA for the CDR3 is TGCAGTGCGCCCTACGGACAGGGGGTTATCGATGAGCAGTTCTTC. It translates to CSAPYGQGVIDEQFF. The chain combines TRBV20-1 with TRBJ2-1; 10 bases fit TRBD1. CDR3 length: 15 amino acids. V lost 6 bases and J lost 8; bases outside the gene matches: 13. Germline values: CDR1 DFQATT, CDR2 SNEGSKA (reference sequence).

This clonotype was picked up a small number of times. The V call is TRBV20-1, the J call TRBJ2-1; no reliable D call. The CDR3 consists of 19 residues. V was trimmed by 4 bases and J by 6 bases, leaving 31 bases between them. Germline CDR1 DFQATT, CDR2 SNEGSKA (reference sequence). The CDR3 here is CSAIIGRASPFRVPNEQFF. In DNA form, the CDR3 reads TGCAGTGCTATCATCGGCCGGGCTAGTCCGTTCCGGGTCCCCAATGAGCAGTTCTTC.

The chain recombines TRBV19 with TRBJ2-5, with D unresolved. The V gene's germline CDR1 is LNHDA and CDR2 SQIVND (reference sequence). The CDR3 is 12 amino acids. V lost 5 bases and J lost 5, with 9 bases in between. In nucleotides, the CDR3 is TGTGCCAGTAGTGTCGCCCAGGAGACCCAGTACTTC. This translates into CASSVAQETQYF.

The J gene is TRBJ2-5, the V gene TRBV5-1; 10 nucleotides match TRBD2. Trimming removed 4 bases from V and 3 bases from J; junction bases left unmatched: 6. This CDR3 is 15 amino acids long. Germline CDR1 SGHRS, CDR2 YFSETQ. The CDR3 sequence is CASSAAGTSEETQYF. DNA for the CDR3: TGCGCCAGCAGCGCGGCCGGGACTAGCGAAGAGACCCAGTACTTC.

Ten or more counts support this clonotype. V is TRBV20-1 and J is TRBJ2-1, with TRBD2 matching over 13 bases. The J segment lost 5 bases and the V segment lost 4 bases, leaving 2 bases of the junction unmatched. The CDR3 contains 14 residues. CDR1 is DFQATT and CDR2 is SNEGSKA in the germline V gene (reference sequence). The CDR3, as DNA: TGCAGTGCTATGGGGACTAGCGGGAACAATGAGCAGTTCTTC. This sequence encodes CSAMGTSGNNEQFF.

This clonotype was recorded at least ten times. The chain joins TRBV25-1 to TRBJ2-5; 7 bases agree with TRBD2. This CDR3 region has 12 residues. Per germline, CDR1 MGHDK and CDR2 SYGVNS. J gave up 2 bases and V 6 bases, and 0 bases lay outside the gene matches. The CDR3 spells CASRAGQETQYF. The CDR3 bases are TGTGCCAGCAGAGCGGGACAAGAGACCCAGTACTTC.

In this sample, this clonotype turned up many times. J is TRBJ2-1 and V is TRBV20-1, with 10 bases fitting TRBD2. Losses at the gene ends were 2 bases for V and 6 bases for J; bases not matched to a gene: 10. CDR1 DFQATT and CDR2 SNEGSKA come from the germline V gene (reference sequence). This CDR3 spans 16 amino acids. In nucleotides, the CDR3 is TGCAGTGCTAGACGTAAGACTAGCGGGTCCCTCAATGAGCAGTTCTTC. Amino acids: CSARRKTSGSLNEQFF.

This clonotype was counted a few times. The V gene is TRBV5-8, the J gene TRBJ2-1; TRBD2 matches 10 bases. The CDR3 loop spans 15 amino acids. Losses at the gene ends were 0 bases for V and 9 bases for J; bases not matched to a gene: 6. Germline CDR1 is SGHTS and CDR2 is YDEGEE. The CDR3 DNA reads TGTGCCAGCAGCTTGGCTAGCGGGAGTAACTCTGAGCAGTTCTTC. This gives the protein CASSLASGSNSEQFF.

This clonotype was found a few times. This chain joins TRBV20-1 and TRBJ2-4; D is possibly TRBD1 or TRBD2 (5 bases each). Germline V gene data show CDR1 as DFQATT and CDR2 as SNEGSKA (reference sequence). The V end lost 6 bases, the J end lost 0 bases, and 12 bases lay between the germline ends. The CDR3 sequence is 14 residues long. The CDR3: CSAAEGPAKNIQYF. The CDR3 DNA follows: TGCAGTGCCGCCGAGGGACCAGCCAAAAACATTCAGTACTTC.

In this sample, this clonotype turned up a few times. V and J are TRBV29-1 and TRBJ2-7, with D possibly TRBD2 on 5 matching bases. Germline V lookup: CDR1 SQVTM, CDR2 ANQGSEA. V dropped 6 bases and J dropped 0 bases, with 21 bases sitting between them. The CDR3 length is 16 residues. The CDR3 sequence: CSVSASKRASSYEQYF. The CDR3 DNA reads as TGCAGCGTCAGTGCCTCTAAGAGGGCATCCTCCTACGAGCAGTACTTC.

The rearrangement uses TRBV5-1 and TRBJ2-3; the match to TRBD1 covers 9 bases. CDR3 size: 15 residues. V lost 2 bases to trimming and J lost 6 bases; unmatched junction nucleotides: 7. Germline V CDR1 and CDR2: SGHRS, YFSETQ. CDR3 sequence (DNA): TGCGCCAGCAGCTTACTACAGGGGGCTCGGGATACGCAGTATTTT. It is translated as CASSLLQGARDTQYF.

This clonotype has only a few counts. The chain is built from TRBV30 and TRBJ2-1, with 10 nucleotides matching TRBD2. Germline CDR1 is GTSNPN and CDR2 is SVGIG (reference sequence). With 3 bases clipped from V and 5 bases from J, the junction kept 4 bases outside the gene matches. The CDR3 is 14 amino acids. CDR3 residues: CAWRSGRVHNEQFF. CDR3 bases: TGTGCCTGGAGGAGCGGGAGGGTCCACAATGAGCAGTTCTTC.

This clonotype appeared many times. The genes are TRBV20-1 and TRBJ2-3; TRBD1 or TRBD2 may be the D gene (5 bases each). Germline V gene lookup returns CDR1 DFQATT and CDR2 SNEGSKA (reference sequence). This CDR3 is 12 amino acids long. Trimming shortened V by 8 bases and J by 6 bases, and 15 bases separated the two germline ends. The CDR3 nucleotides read TGCAGTTCTGGGGGTAGTTGGGATACGCAGTATTTT. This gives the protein CSSGGSWDTQYF.

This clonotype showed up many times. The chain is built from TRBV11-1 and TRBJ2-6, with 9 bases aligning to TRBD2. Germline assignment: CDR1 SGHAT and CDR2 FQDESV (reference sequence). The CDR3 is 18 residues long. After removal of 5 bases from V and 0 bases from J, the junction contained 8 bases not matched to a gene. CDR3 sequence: CASSPRLAGLSGANVLTF. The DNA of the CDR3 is TGTGCCAGCAGCCCGCGTCTAGCGGGACTCTCTGGGGCCAACGTCCTGACTTTC.

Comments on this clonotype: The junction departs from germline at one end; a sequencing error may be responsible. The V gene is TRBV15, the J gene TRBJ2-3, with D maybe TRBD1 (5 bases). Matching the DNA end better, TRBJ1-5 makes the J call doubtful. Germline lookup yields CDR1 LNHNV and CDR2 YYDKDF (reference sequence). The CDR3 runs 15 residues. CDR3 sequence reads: CATNPGVSHTDTQHF. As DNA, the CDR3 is TGCGCCACCAACCCGGGGGTGAGTCACACAGATACGCAGCATTTT.